A single T cell receptor (beta chain) is shown here with its context. The entry originates in a study of cytomegalovirus exposure and HLA in healthy donors. The assay was immunoSEQ multiplex PCR, and TCRdb's table has in-frame clones only and misses some. The table shows 100,000 to 150,000 clones, with 89% occurring only once. With V trimmed by 4 bases and J by 1 base, 8 bases remained unmatched. Germline-derived CDR1 and CDR2 are SGHRS and YFSETQ. The CDR3 is 16 residues long. The gene calls are TRBV5-1 and TRBJ1-1, with TRBD1 matching over 9 bases. The TCR was taken from a woman under 30 in good health and CMV-seronegative. The material sequenced was PBMCs. The CDR3 DNA follows: TGCGCCAGCAGCCCGGGACAGGGCATTGGGAACACTGAAGCTTTCTTT. It is translated as CASSPGQGIGNTEAFF.